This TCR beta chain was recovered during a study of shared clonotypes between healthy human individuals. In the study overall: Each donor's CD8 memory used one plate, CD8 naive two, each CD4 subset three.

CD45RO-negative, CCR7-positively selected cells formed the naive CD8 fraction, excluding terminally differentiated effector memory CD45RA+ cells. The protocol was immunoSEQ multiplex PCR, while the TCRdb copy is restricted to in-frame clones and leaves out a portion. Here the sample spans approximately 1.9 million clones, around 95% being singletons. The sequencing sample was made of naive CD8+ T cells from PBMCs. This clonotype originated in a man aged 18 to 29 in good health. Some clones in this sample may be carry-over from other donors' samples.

CDR3 sequence reads: CASSVGGSVYEQYF. The CDR3 region has the DNA TGTGCCAGCAGCGTAGGAGGCAGTGTCTACGAGCAGTACTTC. The chain uses TRBV9 and TRBJ2-7; D is unclear. Deletions cut 0 bases from V and 3 bases from J, with 10 bases between. Germline assignment: CDR1 SGDLS and CDR2 YYNGEE. CDR3 length: 14 residues.